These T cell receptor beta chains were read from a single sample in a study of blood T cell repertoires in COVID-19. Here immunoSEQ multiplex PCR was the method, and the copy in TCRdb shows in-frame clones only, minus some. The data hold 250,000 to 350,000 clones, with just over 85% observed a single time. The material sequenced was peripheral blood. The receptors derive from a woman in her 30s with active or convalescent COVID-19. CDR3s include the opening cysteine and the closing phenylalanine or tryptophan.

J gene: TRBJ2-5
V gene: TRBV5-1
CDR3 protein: CASSMEHTGSGTQYF

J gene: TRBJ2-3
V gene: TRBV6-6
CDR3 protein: CASSYLAGADTQYF

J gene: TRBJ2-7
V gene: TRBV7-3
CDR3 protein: CASSRRGGDEQYF

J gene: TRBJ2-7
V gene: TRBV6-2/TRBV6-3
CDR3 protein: CASRRVGTGLHEQYF

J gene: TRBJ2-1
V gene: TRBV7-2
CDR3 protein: CASSSWTDSYNEQFF

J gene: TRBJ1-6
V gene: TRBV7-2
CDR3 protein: CASSLAAAYNSPLHF

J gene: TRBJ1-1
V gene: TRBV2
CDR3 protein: CASRSSFNTEAFF

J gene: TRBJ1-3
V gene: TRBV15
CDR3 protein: CATSTTLYPGLPDF

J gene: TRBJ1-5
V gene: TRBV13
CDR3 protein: CASSFFNNQPQHF

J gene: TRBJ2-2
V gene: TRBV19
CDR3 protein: CASRTGTLNTGELFF

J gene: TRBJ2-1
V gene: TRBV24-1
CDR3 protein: CATSRAGGENEQFF

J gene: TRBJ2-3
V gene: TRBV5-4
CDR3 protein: CASSLMLAGGTDTQYF

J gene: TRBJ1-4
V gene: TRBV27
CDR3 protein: CASSITGGKLFF

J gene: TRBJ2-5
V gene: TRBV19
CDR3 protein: CASSTRTGGGQETQYF

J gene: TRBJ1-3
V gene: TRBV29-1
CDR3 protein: CSVDMGNTIYF

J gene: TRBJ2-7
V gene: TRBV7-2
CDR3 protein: CASSLKGTLGSSYEQYF

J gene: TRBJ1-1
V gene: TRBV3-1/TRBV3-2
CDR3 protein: CASSLRFPGQVGEAFF

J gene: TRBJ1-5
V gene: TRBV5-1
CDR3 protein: CASSPGGGNQPQHF

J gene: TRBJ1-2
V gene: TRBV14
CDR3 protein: CASSQFYRDLNYGYTF

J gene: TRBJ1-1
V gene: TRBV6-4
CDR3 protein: CASSKSRNTEAFF

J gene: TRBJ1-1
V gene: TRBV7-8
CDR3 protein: CASSSTRPVYGVRPLENTEAFF

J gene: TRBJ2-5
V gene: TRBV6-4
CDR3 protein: CASSGFDRGRETQYF

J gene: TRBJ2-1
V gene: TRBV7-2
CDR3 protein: CASSSSGGLYNEQFF

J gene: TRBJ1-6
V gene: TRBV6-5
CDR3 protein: CASSPARNSPLHF

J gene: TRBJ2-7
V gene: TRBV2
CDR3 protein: CASSGQGIYEQYF

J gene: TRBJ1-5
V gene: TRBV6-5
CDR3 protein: CASSPGQVNQPQHF

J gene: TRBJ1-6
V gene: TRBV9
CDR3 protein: CASSPRGGARSPLHF